This T cell receptor (beta chain) was documented in a study of control samples from healthy donors and cancer patients. Per the germline V gene, CDR1 is MGHDK and CDR2 is SYGVNS. The CDR3 contains 13 residues. The V gene lost 1 base and the J gene lost 6 bases, with 6 bases spanning the gap. Repertoires were generated with immunoSEQ multiplex PCR, while TCRdb's copy carries only in-frame clones and drops some. This table holds some 120,000 clones, around 86% found once. This TCR was sampled from a man aged 35 to 55 in good health. Source material: blood. The rearrangement joins TRBV25-1 to TRBJ1-4; D not certain. CDR3 residues: CASSELTDEKLFF. The CDR3 coding sequence is TGTGCCAGCAGTGAATTGACCGATGAAAAACTGTTTTTT. Full variable domain (rest looked up from reference TRBV25-1 and TRBJ1-4): EADIYQTPRYLVIGTGKKITLECSQTMGHDKMYWYQQDPGMELHLIHYSYGVNSTEKGDLSSESTVSRIRTEHFPLTLESARPSHTSQYLCASSELTDEKLFFGSGTQLSVL.